This T cell receptor beta chain was retrieved from a study of blood T cell repertoires in COVID-19. About the research overall: Both acute and convalescent COVID-19 samples were obtained from the United States, Italy and Spain. The cDNA or gDNA used as material had been derived from T cells, B-cell-depleted T cells, or PBMCs.

This clone came up a few times. In the authors' workflow: Reference gene primers were amplified, and this amplification served to estimate nucleated cell counts. Profiled with immunoSEQ multiplex PCR; TCRdb holds only in-frame clones, not every one. V and J calls and clone size are given by that table; D and trimming were obtained from the DNA. The sample records hundreds of thousands of clones, around 90% being singletons. Per germline, CDR1 MNHNY and CDR2 SVGAGI (reference sequence). The CDR3 loop spans 14 amino acids. V gave up 5 bases and J gave up 6 bases, with 14 bases separating them. The source is a man between 60 and 75 years old with acute or convalescent COVID-19. Material for sequencing was peripheral blood. The chain is built from TRBV6-6 and TRBJ1-5; D perhaps matches TRBD1 (5 bases). The CDR3 region has the DNA TGTGCCAGCAGTGCGCCCCAGGGAGGTCAGCCCCAGCATTTT. Protein sequence: CASSAPQGGQPQHF.